Listed below are T cell receptor beta chains from one sample, sequenced in a study of tumor-infiltrating lymphocytes in primary liver carcinoma. TCRdb analysed the multiplex PCR reads with MiXCR anew, one entry per CDR3 protein. Of 80,000 to 100,000 distinct CDR3 sequences listed, around 68% were seen once; the top ten hold around 30%. Sequenced material: tumor-adjacent normal liver tissue. These receptors all come from a man in his forties or fifties with primary liver carcinoma and hepatitis B virus infection. Both conserved end residues are part of each CDR3. A D gene is named only where the DNA matches it firmly. The size field is filled for only some rows; it gives once, few, many or a size class.

CASDQEGSTYEQYF | TGTGCCAGCGACCAAGAAGGGAGTACCTACGAGCAGTACTTC | TRBJ2-7 | TRBV4-2 | NA | NA
CACLRPSYNEQSF | TGTGCCTGTCTTAGGCCCTCGTACAATGAGCAGTCCTTC | TRBJ2-1 | TRBV6-1 | NA | NA
CAIGPGGDQNTEALF | TGTGCCATCGGTCCAGGGGGCGATCAGAACACTGAAGCTTTGTTT | TRBJ1-1 | TRBV10-3 | NA | TRBD1
CASSKGHDNEKLFF | TGTGCCAGCAGTAAGGGACATGACAATGAAAAATTGTTTTTT | TRBJ1-4 | TRBV6-6 | NA | NA
CASSSAQIGGVNTGKLFF | TGTGCCAGCAGTTCTGCCCAGATCGGGGGAGTGAATACCGGGAAGCTGTTTTTT | TRBJ2-2 | TRBV7-9 | NA | NA
CASSLPGTGFRGEQFF | TGCGCCAGCAGTTTGCCCGGGACAGGGTTCCGGGGTGAGCAGTTCTTC | TRBJ2-1 | TRBV12-3/TRBV12-4 | NA | TRBD1
CSVSSGGGEQYF | TGCAGCGTCTCTAGCGGGGGGGGGGAGCAGTACTTC | TRBJ2-7 | TRBV29-1 | many | TRBD2
CASSVSGSDNEKLFF | TGTGCCAGCAGCGTATCTGGAAGCGACAATGAAAAACTGTTTTTT | TRBJ1-4 | TRBV9 | NA | NA
CASGSGEFNVDTQYF | TGTGCCAGCGGTTCGGGGGAGTTTAATGTAGATACGCAGTATTTT | TRBJ2-3 | TRBV6-1 | many | NA
CASSEGQGNEQYF | TGTGCCAGCAGTGAGGGACAGGGAAACGAGCAGTACTTC | TRBJ2-7 | TRBV2 | NA | TRBD1
CIAAAGMNTEPFF | TGCATCGCTGCGGCGGGCATGAACACTGAACCTTTCTTT | TRBJ1-1 | TRBV29-1 | NA | NA